What follows are 19 T cell receptor beta chains derived from one specimen sequenced in a study of blood T cells in healthy people across ages. Next came a second PCR, run for about 7 to 12 cycles, which used a sample-barcoded 5' primer along with a J-beta primer mix. TCRdb itself ran the 5' RACE reads through MiXCR, one entry per CDR3 protein. Of 850,000 to 1,000,000 distinct CDR3 sequences in the sample, about 53% were seen once. Sequences were obtained from blood. These receptors originate from a woman aged 55-70 years in good health.

This clonotype has just a few counts. The CDR3 here is CASSLSGIAYNEQFF. The DNA of the CDR3 is TGTGCCAGCAGCCTTAGCGGGATAGCCTACAATGAGCAGTTCTTC. J is TRBJ2-1 and V is TRBV2; 8 nucleotides agree with TRBD2. CDR3 length equals 15 residues. Looked up from germline, CDR1 is SNHLY and CDR2 is FYNNEI. The ends lost 6 bases at V and 2 bases at J; junction bases unmatched: 6.

This chain joins TRBV27 and TRBJ2-1; D is possibly TRBD1 (5 bases). The CDR3 contains 13 residues. Germline CDR1 MNHEY, CDR2 SMNVEV (reference sequence). V shed 6 bases and J shed 10 bases, with 16 bases lying between them. Written as DNA, the CDR3 is TGTGCCAGCAGAGGCAGGGCCAACGGGGAGCAGTTCTTC. This sequence encodes CASRGRANGEQFF.

The V call is TRBV5-1, the J call TRBJ2-3; TRBD2 is a possible D gene (6 bases). CDR1 is SGHRS, CDR2 YFSETQ, per germline. Trimming shortened V by 4 bases and J by 9 bases, and 12 bases separated the two germline ends. The CDR3 is 12 residues long. For the CDR3, the DNA is TGCGCCAGCAGCCGGGACTCTTCGACGCAGTATTTT. Protein: CASSRDSSTQYF.

The J gene is TRBJ2-7, the V gene TRBV20-1; TRBD2 aligns across 8 bases. V shed 5 bases and J 1 base; nucleotides not matched to a gene: 4. The CDR3 covers 13 residues. Germline V gene lookup returns CDR1 DFQATT and CDR2 SNEGSKA (reference sequence). Here the CDR3 reads CSAPGLGSYEQYF. CDR3 sequence (DNA): TGCAGTGCTCCGGGACTAGGGTCCTACGAGCAGTACTTC.

This clonotype appeared many times. J is TRBJ2-7 and V is TRBV7-2; D is undetermined. CDR3 size: 14 residues. Germline V gene sequence: CDR1 SGHTA, CDR2 FQGNSA. V was clipped by 5 bases and J by 2 bases, with 13 bases between them. The CDR3 coding sequence is TGTGCCAGCAGCCCTGGGTCCTCCCCCTACGAGCAGTACTTC. Protein sequence: CASSPGSSPYEQYF.

This clonotype was picked up a small number of times. The V gene is TRBV7-2, the J gene TRBJ2-6; D is unresolved. The germline V gene encodes CDR1 SGHTA and CDR2 FQGNSA. V lost 2 bases to trimming and J lost 1 base, with 6 bases between them. The CDR3 is 15 amino acids. CDR3 region: CASSLRQSGANVLTF. CDR3 bases: TGTGCCAGCAGCTTACGGCAGTCTGGGGCCAACGTCCTGACTTTC.

J is TRBJ2-1 and V is TRBV27; 7 positions agree with TRBD2. Per the germline V gene, CDR1 is MNHEY and CDR2 is SMNVEV (reference sequence). CDR3 length: 14 amino acids. J lost 9 bases, V lost 2 bases, and 7 bases had no gene match. The CDR3 DNA is TGTGCCAGCAGTTTAGTGGGCGGGAGAGTTGAGCAGTTCTTC. Translating gives CASSLVGGRVEQFF.

The J gene is TRBJ1-2, the V gene TRBV4-3, with D possibly TRBD1 on 5 matching bases. Trimming shortened V by 1 base and J by 8 bases, and 14 bases separated the two germline ends. From germline, CDR1 is LGHNA and CDR2 YSLEER. The CDR3 runs 14 residues. The CDR3 spells CASSQGTAEGGYTF. CDR3 in DNA: TGCGCCAGCAGCCAAGGGACCGCCGAGGGGGGCTACACCTTC.

V is TRBV7-9 and J is TRBJ2-3; perhaps D is TRBD1 or TRBD2 (5 bases each). Looked up from germline, CDR1 is SEHNR and CDR2 is FQNEAQ (reference sequence). The length of the CDR3 is 13 residues. V shed 5 bases and J shed 5 bases, with 11 bases lying between them. CDR3 in amino acids: CASSRGVIDTQYF. The DNA for the CDR3 is TGTGCCAGCAGCCGAGGGGTAATAGATACGCAGTATTTT.

The chain joins TRBV25-1 to TRBJ1-1, with 9 bases matching TRBD1. Germline trimming cut 10 bases from V and 2 bases from J; bases unmatched to any gene: 8. This CDR3 comprises 14 residues. The germline V gene has CDR1 MGHDK and CDR2 SYGVNS. The CDR3 nucleotides read TGTGCCACGACCGGGACAGGGCACAACACTGAAGCTTTCTTT. This codes for CATTGTGHNTEAFF.

The J gene is TRBJ2-3, the V gene TRBV29-1, with unresolved D. CDR1 is SQVTM, CDR2 ANQGSEA, per germline. This CDR3 has 11 residues. The germline V and J ends were trimmed by 4 bases and 4 bases, with 6 bases remaining between them. The CDR3 sequence is CSVAHPDTQYF. CDR3 in DNA: TGCAGCGTTGCTCACCCAGATACGCAGTATTTT.

The chain employs TRBV12-3 or TRBV12-4 and TRBJ2-1; 10 nucleotides match TRBD2. Trimming cost V 7 bases and J 4 bases; bases outside gene matches: 10. The CDR3 has 16 residues. The CDR3 is CASNLEGLALYNEQFF. DNA for the CDR3: TGTGCCAGCAACCTAGAGGGACTAGCGCTTTACAATGAGCAGTTCTTC.

The V call is TRBV20-1, the J call TRBJ2-3; TRBD1 agrees at 7 bases. Germline trimming cut 7 bases from V and 3 bases from J; bases unmatched to any gene: 7. The CDR3 spans 13 residues. CDR1 is DFQATT and CDR2 is SNEGSKA in the germline V gene (reference sequence). This chain's CDR3 is CSVSTGSTDTQYF. CDR3 DNA: TGCAGTGTCTCGACAGGGAGTACAGATACGCAGTATTTT.

The chain combines TRBV29-1 with TRBJ2-1, with 7 nucleotides matching TRBD2. The assigned J gene may be wrong: the sequence end matches TRBJ2-7 better. Germline values: CDR1 SQVTM, CDR2 ANQGSEA. This CDR3 contains 13 residues. The CDR3 DNA reads TGCGGCGCCAGCGGGATCTCCTACAATGAGCAGTACTTC. Translating it yields CGASGISYNEQYF.

The CDR3 nucleotides are TGTGCCAGCAGTTTAGTAGCGGCCTCTGGGGCCAACGTCCTGACTTTC. This sequence encodes CASSLVAASGANVLTF. The chain links TRBV28 to TRBJ2-6, with D maybe TRBD2 (6 bases). V lost 2 bases, J lost 0 bases, and 8 bases lay in between. Germline V CDR1 and CDR2: MDHEN, SYDVKM. CDR3 length: 16 amino acids. Combining the CDR3 with reference TRBV28 and TRBJ2-6 gives the whole variable domain DVKVTQSSRYLVKRTGEKVFLECVQDMDHENMFWYRQDPGLGLRLIYFSYDVKMKEKGDIPEGYSVSREKKERFSLILESASTNQTSMYLCASSLVAASGANVLTFGAGSRLTVL.

This chain uses TRBV14 with TRBJ2-7, with 9 bases fitting TRBD2. This CDR3 has 16 residues. Germline CDR1 reads SGHDN; CDR2 reads FVKESK. Trimming took 3 bases from V and 5 from J; bases not matched to a gene: 11. CDR3 in amino acids: CASSHWVSGSTDEQYF. In nucleotides, the CDR3 is TGTGCCAGCAGCCACTGGGTTAGCGGGAGTACCGACGAGCAGTACTTC.

V usage is TRBV20-1 and J usage is TRBJ1-6; TRBD1 is a possible D gene (6 bases). Germline V gene lookup returns CDR1 DFQATT and CDR2 SNEGSKA (reference sequence). CDR3 length: 15 amino acids. Trimming removed 2 bases at V and 9 bases at J, with 17 bases between. The CDR3 is CSARPRTAGGSPLHF. As DNA, the CDR3 is TGCAGTGCTAGACCCCGGACAGCCGGAGGTTCACCCCTCCACTTT.

The sample holds a few counts of this clonotype. This chain uses TRBV7-2 with TRBJ2-3; TRBD2 matches at 11 bases. The germline V gene has CDR1 SGHTA and CDR2 FQGNSA. CDR3 length: 16 residues. J gave up 2 bases and V 5 bases, and 6 bases lay outside the gene matches. In nucleotides, the CDR3 is TGTGCCAGCAGCCTGGGACTAGCGGAGATCACAGATACGCAGTATTTT. It yields the protein CASSLGLAEITDTQYF.

This clonotype has just one count. The V call is TRBV15, the J call TRBJ2-2, with TRBD2 as a possible D gene (6 bases). This CDR3 comprises 13 residues. V lost 6 bases and J 8 bases, leaving 13 bases between the germline ends. CDR1 LNHNV and CDR2 YYDKDF come from the germline V gene (reference sequence). Here the CDR3 DNA reads TGTGCCACCAGGAATACGGGAGTTGGGGAGCTGTTTTTT. This sequence encodes CATRNTGVGELFF.